This passage covers 13 T cell receptor beta chains from one sample sequenced in a study of shared clonotypes between healthy human individuals. Data came from immunoSEQ multiplex PCR; TCRdb stores just in-frame clones and leaves some out. The sample consists of 1.4 million to 1.5 million clones, around 95% of them appearing once. Sequencing used naive CD4+ T cells sorted from blood. As to subset: CD45RA+ positively selected. The receptors derive from a man aged 25-40 years in good health.

The chain has TRBV7-9 and TRBJ1-3, with 9 bases aligning to TRBD1. After removal of 5 bases from V and 4 bases from J, the junction contained 9 bases not matched to a gene. CDR1 is SEHNR and CDR2 is FQNEAQ in the germline V gene (reference sequence). The CDR3 is 16 residues long. CDR3 sequence: CASSIWDRVRGNTIYF. The DNA for the CDR3 is TGTGCCAGCAGCATTTGGGACAGGGTGCGGGGAAACACCATATATTTT.

V usage is TRBV6-5 and J usage is TRBJ1-1; a weak D match, TRBD1 (5 bases). Germline V lookup: CDR1 MNHEY, CDR2 SVGAGI. V was cut by 0 bases and J by 4 bases, with 9 bases left in between. The CDR3 consists of 14 residues. The CDR3 sequence is CASSYSGGATEAFF. The DNA for the CDR3 is TGTGCCAGCAGTTACTCGGGGGGAGCCACTGAAGCTTTCTTT.

The J gene is TRBJ2-5, the V gene TRBV19; no firm D call. CDR1 and CDR2 from the germline V gene are LNHDA and SQIVND (reference sequence). V was cut by 1 base and J by 1 base, with 13 bases left in between. The CDR3 runs 16 residues. CDR3 DNA sequence: TGTGCCAGTAGTATAGTACAACTTTGGGGCCAAGAGACCCAGTACTTC. This codes for CASSIVQLWGQETQYF.

The genes are TRBV28 and TRBJ2-1, with D perhaps assigned TRBD1 or TRBD2 (5 bases each). Per germline, CDR1 MDHEN and CDR2 SYDVKM. The CDR3 covers 15 residues. Trimming left V 4 bases short and J 6 bases short, with 16 bases between. CDR3 residues: CASSSPGPHRNEQFF. CDR3 nucleotides: TGTGCCAGCAGTTCGCCGGGACCCCATCGCAATGAGCAGTTCTTC.

The chain recombines TRBV10-2 with TRBJ2-3, with a weak D call TRBD2 (6 bases). The V gene's germline CDR1 is WSHSY and CDR2 SAAADI. The CDR3 totals 14 residues. The ends were cut back, 5 bases at V and 5 bases at J, with 14 bases in the middle. CDR3: CASSRRTTEDTQYF. CDR3 in DNA: TGCGCCAGCAGTAGACGGACTACGGAAGATACGCAGTATTTT.

CDR3 residues: CASSTGQVPYEQYF. The CDR3 DNA sequence: TGTGCCAGCAGCACCGGACAGGTCCCCTACGAGCAGTACTTC. This chain connects TRBV28 to TRBJ2-7, with 7 bases that match TRBD1. Germline V gene lookup returns CDR1 MDHEN and CDR2 SYDVKM. The trim removed 6 bases at V and 2 bases at J, leaving 7 bases unmatched. CDR3 size: 14 residues.

The chain has TRBV10-3 and TRBJ2-5; 14 nucleotides align to TRBD2. V was pared by 3 bases and J by 4 bases, with 13 bases of the junction left unmatched. This CDR3 is 19 amino acids long. Germline CDR1 and CDR2: ENHRY and SYGVKD. CDR3 amino acids: CAISEGGLAGGGRRETQYF. In DNA, the CDR3 is TGTGCCATCAGTGAAGGCGGACTAGCGGGAGGAGGACGGCGAGAGACCCAGTACTTC.

On this clone itself: One end of the junction is discordant with germline, which a read error may explain. The chain combines TRBV11-2 with TRBJ2-5; 9 bases fit TRBD1. The CDR3 loop spans 16 amino acids. Per germline, CDR1 SGHAT and CDR2 FQNNGV. The CDR3 DNA follows: TGTGCCAGCAGCGTAGACAGGGGGTCGAAGGCAGAGACCCAGTACTTC. This gives the protein CASSVDRGSKAETQYF.

This clone occurred once. V and J are TRBV18 and TRBJ1-5; weak D call: TRBD1 (5 bases). The CDR3 sequence is 15 residues long. Germline V CDR1 and CDR2: KGHSH, LQKENI. V shed 3 bases and J shed 0 bases, with 9 bases lying between them. In DNA form, the CDR3 reads TGTGCCAGCTCACCTGGGGGAAATAGCAATCAGCCCCAGCATTTT. Its protein is CASSPGGNSNQPQHF.

The rearrangement joins TRBV7-6 to TRBJ2-5; D might be TRBD1 or TRBD2, each matching 5 bases. CDR3 length equals 17 residues. Per germline, CDR1 SGHVS and CDR2 FNYEAQ. V was shortened by 5 bases and J by 8 bases, with 27 bases between the two germline ends. CDR3 protein: CASSESKRDLVSGTQYF. CDR3 sequence (DNA): TGTGCCAGCAGCGAGAGTAAACGGGACCTTGTGAGTGGAACCCAGTACTTC.

The chain uses TRBV19 and TRBJ2-3; 7 bases are shared with TRBD2. V shed 5 bases and J 2 bases; nucleotides not matched to a gene: 4. Germline values: CDR1 LNHDA, CDR2 SQIVND (reference sequence). The CDR3 consists of 14 residues. CDR3 DNA sequence: TGTGCCAGTAGTTCTAGCGGATTCACAGATACGCAGTATTTT. It specifies CASSSSGFTDTQYF.

This clone was detected only a few times. CDR3 in DNA: TGTGCCAGCTCCACCGCAGGGAAGGGAAAACTGTTTTTT. This translates into CASSTAGKGKLFF. The V and J genes are TRBV18 and TRBJ1-4, with D possibly TRBD1 on 5 matching bases. This CDR3 has 13 residues. Per the germline V gene, CDR1 is KGHSH and CDR2 is LQKENI. Trimming took 6 bases from V and 10 from J, leaving 15 bases between them.

In regard to this clone: The sample contains more than one DNA sequence encoding this CDR3. This sequence joins TRBV11-2 and TRBJ1-2, with D hard to call. CDR3 length equals 13 residues. V gave up 1 base and J gave up 3 bases, with 6 bases separating them. Germline V CDR1 and CDR2: SGHAT, FQNNGV. As DNA, the CDR3 is TGTGCCAGCAGCTTAGTCGGGGACTATGGCTACACCTTC. Translating it yields CASSLVGDYGYTF. The entire variable domain, with the rest obtained from reference TRBV11-2 and TRBJ1-2, is as follows: EAGVAQSPRYKIIEKRQSVAFWCNPISGHATLYWYQQILGQGPKLLIQFQNNGVVDDSQLPKDRFSAERLKGVDSTLKIQPAKLEDSAVYLCASSLVGDYGYTFGSGTRLTVV.